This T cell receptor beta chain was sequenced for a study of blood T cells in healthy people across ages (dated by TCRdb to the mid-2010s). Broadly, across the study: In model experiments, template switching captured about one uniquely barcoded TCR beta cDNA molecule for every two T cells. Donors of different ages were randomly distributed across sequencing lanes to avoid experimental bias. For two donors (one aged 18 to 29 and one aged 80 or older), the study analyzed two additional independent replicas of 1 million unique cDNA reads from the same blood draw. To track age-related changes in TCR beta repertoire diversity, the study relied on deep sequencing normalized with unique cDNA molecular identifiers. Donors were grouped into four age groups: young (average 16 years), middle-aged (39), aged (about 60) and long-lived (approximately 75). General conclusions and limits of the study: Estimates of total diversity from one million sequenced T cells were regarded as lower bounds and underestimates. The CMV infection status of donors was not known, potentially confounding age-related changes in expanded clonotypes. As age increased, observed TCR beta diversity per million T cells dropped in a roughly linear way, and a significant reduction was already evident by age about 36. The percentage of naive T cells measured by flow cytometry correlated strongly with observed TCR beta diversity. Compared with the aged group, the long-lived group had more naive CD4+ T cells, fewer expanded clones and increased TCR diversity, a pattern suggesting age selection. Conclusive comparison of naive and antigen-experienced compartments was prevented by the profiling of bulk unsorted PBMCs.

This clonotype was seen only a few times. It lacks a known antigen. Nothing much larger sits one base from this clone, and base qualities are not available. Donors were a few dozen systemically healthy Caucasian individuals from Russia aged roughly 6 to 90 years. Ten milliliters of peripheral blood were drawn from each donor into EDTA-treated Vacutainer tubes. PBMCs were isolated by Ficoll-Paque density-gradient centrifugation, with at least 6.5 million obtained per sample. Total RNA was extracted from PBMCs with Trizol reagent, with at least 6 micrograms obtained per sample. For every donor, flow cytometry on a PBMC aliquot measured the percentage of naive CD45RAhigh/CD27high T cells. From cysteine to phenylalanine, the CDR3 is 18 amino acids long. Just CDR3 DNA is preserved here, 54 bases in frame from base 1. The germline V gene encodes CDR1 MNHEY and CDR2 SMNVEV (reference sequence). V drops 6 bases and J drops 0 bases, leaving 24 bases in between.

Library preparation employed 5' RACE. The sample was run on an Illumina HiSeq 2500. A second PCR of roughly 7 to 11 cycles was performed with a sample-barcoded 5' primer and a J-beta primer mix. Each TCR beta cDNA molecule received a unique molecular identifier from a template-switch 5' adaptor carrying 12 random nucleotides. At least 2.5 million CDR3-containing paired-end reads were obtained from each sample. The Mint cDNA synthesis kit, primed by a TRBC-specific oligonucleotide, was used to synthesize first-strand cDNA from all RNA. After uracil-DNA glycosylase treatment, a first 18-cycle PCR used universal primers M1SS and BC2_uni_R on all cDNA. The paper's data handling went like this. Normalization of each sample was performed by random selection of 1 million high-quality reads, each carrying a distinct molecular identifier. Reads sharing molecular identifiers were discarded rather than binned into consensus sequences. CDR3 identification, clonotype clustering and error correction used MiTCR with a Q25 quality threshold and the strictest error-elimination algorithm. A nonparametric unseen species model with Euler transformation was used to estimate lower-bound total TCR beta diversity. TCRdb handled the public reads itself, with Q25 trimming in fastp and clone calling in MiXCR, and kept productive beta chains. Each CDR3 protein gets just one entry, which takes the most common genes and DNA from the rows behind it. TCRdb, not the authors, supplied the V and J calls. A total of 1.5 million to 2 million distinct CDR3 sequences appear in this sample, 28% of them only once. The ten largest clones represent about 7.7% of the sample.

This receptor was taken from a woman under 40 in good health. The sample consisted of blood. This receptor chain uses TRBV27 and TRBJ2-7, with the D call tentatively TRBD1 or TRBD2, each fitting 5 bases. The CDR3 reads CASRLTGWGIESSYEQYF. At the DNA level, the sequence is TGTGCCAGCAGACTAACGGGCTGGGGGATCGAATCCTCCTACGAGCAGTACTTC.